This entry lists 27 T cell receptor beta chains sequenced from one sample in a study of T cells in Graves' hyperthyroidism and ophthalmopathy. Amplification of TCR beta CDR3 regions used RNA as the template. TCR CDR3 underwent first-round RT-PCR with the HTBI primer set. TCRdb re-called the multiplex PCR reads through MiXCR, storing one row per CDR3 protein. The sample gives about 840,000 distinct CDR3 sequences, approximately 40% of which show up once; 8% to 9% is in the top ten. Sequenced sample: blood. These receptors came from a young man with Graves' hyperthyroidism.

This clonotype was seen once. At one end the junction does not follow the germline gene, possibly because of a read error. The chain employs TRBV12-3 or TRBV12-4 and TRBJ2-7; TRBD1 is a possible D gene (5 bases). This CDR3 spans 13 amino acids. The CDR3 reads CASSFGATYEQCF. CDR3 in DNA: TGTGCCAGCAGTTTTGGGGCTACCTACGAGCAGTGCTTC.

The chain has TRBV12-3 or TRBV12-4 and TRBJ1-1; the D gene is possibly TRBD1 (5 bases). The CDR3 loop spans 14 amino acids. V gave up 3 bases and J gave up 7 bases, with 15 bases separating them. As DNA, the CDR3 is TGTGCCAGCAGTTTCCGCCGGACAAGAGATGAAGCTTTCTTT. It specifies CASSFRRTRDEAFF.

On this clonotype itself: Mismatch with germline at one junction end may stem from a read error. The chain joins TRBV7-7 to TRBJ2-5, with 8 positions matching TRBD2. The CDR3 totals 15 residues. CDR1 is SSHAT and CDR2 is FNYEAQ in the germline V gene (reference sequence). The CDR3 DNA follows: TGTGCTAGCAGCTTACTCGGGGGGGGCCAAGAGACCCAGTACTTC. It is translated as CASSLLGGGQETQYF. Variable domain in full (rest from reference TRBV7-7 and TRBJ2-5): GAGVSQSPRYKVTKRGQDVTLRCDPISSHATLYWYQQALGQGPEFLTYFNYEAQPDKSGLPSDRFSAERPEGSISTLTIQRTEQRDSAMYRCASSLLGGGQETQYFGPGTRLLVL.

This clonotype occurred many times. This chain links TRBV4-1 with TRBJ2-5; D gene unclear. Trimming stripped 2 bases from V and 4 bases from J, with 8 bases between. Germline assignment: CDR1 MGHRA and CDR2 YSYEKL. CDR3 length: 13 residues. The DNA of the CDR3 is TGCGCCAGCAGCCAATGGCAGCGAGAGACCCAGTACTTC. Residues: CASSQWQRETQYF.

This sequence joins TRBV7-9 and TRBJ2-2, with D perhaps matching TRBD2 (5 bases). CDR1 is SEHNR, CDR2 FQNEAQ, per germline (reference sequence). Deletions cut 8 bases from V and 4 bases from J, with 17 bases between. This CDR3 has 15 amino acids. The CDR3 bases are TGTGCCAGCTTCTGGGAGTCCCCCCGCACCGGGGAGCTGTTTTTT. Its protein is CASFWESPRTGELFF. Full variable domain (outside the CDR3, taken from reference TRBV7-9 and TRBJ2-2): DTGVSQNPRHKITKRGQNVTFRCDPISEHNRLYWYRQTLGQGPEFLTYFQNEAQLEKSRLLSDRFSAERPKGSFSTLEIQRTEQGDSAMYLCASFWESPRTGELFFGEGSRLTVL.

This clonotype showed up many times. The V and J genes are TRBV10-3 and TRBJ1-1; no firm D call. The CDR3 runs to 14 residues. The V gene lost 2 bases and the J gene lost 9 bases, with 16 bases spanning the gap. Per germline, CDR1 ENHRY and CDR2 SYGVKD. The CDR3 sequence is CAISEPLKTGKAFF. In nucleotides, the CDR3 is TGTGCCATCAGTGAGCCGCTAAAGACCGGGAAAGCTTTCTTT.

The gene calls are TRBV7-9 and TRBJ1-3; D is unresolved. The CDR3 has 13 amino acids. From germline, CDR1 is SEHNR and CDR2 FQNEAQ (reference sequence). V was trimmed by 5 bases and J by 6 bases, leaving 11 bases between them. The CDR3 loop is CASSNPAINTIYF. The CDR3 DNA reads TGTGCCAGCAGCAATCCGGCCATAAACACCATATATTTT.

On this clonotype: A read error may explain this, as a much larger clone is one base away. This rearrangement joins TRBV7-9 to TRBJ1-6; D not certain. V lost 5 bases, J lost 11 bases, and 10 bases lay in between. This CDR3 region has 12 residues. Germline values: CDR1 SEHNR, CDR2 FQNEAQ (reference sequence). This chain's CDR3 is CASSVDGAPLHF. CDR3 coding DNA: TGTGCCAGCAGCGTAGATGGGGCACCCCTCCACTTT.

This clonotype was detected only once. Given the absence of the conserved phenylalanine or tryptophan at the CDR3 end, a read error is likely. The limits of the CDR3 on the DNA are not certain, so only TCRdb's listed CDR3 is given. The chain recombines TRBV2 with TRBJ2-6. CDR1 is SNHLY and CDR2 is FYNNEI in the germline V gene. The CDR3 is made up of 8 amino acids, end residues included. CDR3 protein: CASMAVDT.

The gene calls are TRBV7-9 and TRBJ2-2; the D is unclear. Trimming removed 5 bases at V and 6 bases at J, with 16 bases between. CDR1 and CDR2 from the germline V gene are SEHNR and FQNEAQ (reference sequence). The CDR3 loop spans 15 amino acids. The DNA for the CDR3 is TGTGCCAGCAGCCCTACGTCGGATAGCCCCGGGGAGCTGTTTTTT. Translated, it gives CASSPTSDSPGELFF.

This CDR3 is CSARVGEGPGEQFF. As DNA, the CDR3 is TGCAGTGCTAGGGTGGGGGAGGGCCCGGGTGAGCAGTTCTTC. The chain couples TRBV20-1 to TRBJ2-1, with 7 positions matching TRBD2. V was pared by 3 bases and J by 9 bases, with 11 bases of the junction left unmatched. This CDR3 has 14 amino acids. Germline V lookup: CDR1 DFQATT, CDR2 SNEGSKA (reference sequence).

This clonotype was seen only a few times. V gene TRBV6-5 combines with J gene TRBJ2-5; a possible D gene is TRBD2 (5 bases). In germline, CDR1 is MNHEY, CDR2 SVGAGI. The CDR3 consists of 13 residues. The germline V and J ends were trimmed by 5 bases and 4 bases, with 11 bases remaining between them. CDR3 DNA: TGTGCCAGCAGTGACTATGTTCCAGAGACCCAGTACTTC. This codes for CASSDYVPETQYF.

The chain's CDR3 is CASSLGSTSGPRDYEQYF. The CDR3 region has the DNA TGTGCCAGCAGCCTCGGGTCAACTAGCGGGCCAAGGGATTACGAGCAGTACTTC. The V and J genes are TRBV9 and TRBJ2-7; 9 positions match TRBD2. Per the germline V gene, CDR1 is SGDLS and CDR2 is YYNGEE. V was clipped by 4 bases and J by 4 bases; unmatched bases: 18. The CDR3 extends over 18 amino acids. The full variable domain, in which reference TRBV9 and TRBJ2-7 provide the parts outside the CDR3, is DSGVTQTPKHLITATGQRVTLRCSPRSGDLSVYWYQQSLDQGLQFLIQYYNGEERAKGNILERFSAQQFPDLHSELNLSSLELGDSALYFCASSLGSTSGPRDYEQYFGPGTRLTVT.

The sample holds a few counts of this clonotype. The chain is built from TRBV28 and TRBJ2-5, with TRBD2 as a possible D gene (5 bases). The CDR3 length is 15 residues. Germline assignment: CDR1 MDHEN and CDR2 SYDVKM. Trimming took off 6 bases at V and 4 bases at J, with 18 bases between the two ends. CDR3 in DNA: TGTGCCAGCAGCTCCCCCAAGGGAGAGGGAGAGACCCAGTACTTC. Protein: CASSSPKGEGETQYF.

The chain recombines TRBV3-1 with TRBJ1-4; D unresolved. Germline V CDR1 and CDR2: LGHDT, YNNKEL (reference sequence). V lost 1 base, J lost 8 bases, and 11 bases lay in between. There are 14 residues in the CDR3. The CDR3 DNA sequence: TGTGCCAGCAGCCAAGCCCCCTTTCGGGAAAAACTGTTTTTT. This translates into CASSQAPFREKLFF.

V and J are TRBV29-1 and TRBJ1-3; D is perhaps TRBD1 (5 bases). The V gene lost 1 base and the J gene lost 0 bases, with 10 bases spanning the gap. CDR1 is SQVTM and CDR2 is ANQGSEA in the germline V gene. The CDR3 has 15 residues. The DNA of the CDR3 is TGCAGCGTTGAAGGACAGATTGACTCTGGAAACACCATATATTTT. Protein: CSVEGQIDSGNTIYF.

Many counts were recorded for this clonotype. The chain combines TRBV25-1 with TRBJ1-3; possibly TRBD1 for D (6 bases). The CDR3 loop spans 17 amino acids. Trimming left V 2 bases short and J 0 bases short, with 14 bases between. Germline CDR1 reads MGHDK; CDR2 reads SYGVNS. CDR3: CASSEGGHLSSGNTIYF. The DNA for the CDR3 is TGTGCCAGCAGTGAAGGGGGACACCTCAGCTCTGGAAACACCATATATTTT.

In this sample, this clonotype turned up a few times. The V and J genes are TRBV9 and TRBJ1-6; 8 nucleotides line up with TRBD1. This CDR3 is 15 amino acids long. V shed 0 bases, J shed 7 bases, and the junction held 3 bases outside the gene matches. Germline V CDR1 and CDR2: SGDLS, YYNGEE. The CDR3 DNA reads as TGTGCCAGCAGCGTAGGGGCAGGGGGCAATTCACCCCTCCACTTT. Translating gives CASSVGAGGNSPLHF.

This clonotype has only a few counts. The CDR3 is CASSPSPGSTEAFF. The DNA of the CDR3 is TGCGCCAGCAGCCCCTCTCCAGGGTCCACTGAAGCTTTCTTT. This chain links TRBV5-1 with TRBJ1-1, with D possibly matching TRBD1 (5 bases). V lost 4 bases and J 4 bases, leaving 14 bases between the germline ends. This CDR3 is 14 amino acids long. Per germline, CDR1 SGHRS and CDR2 YFSETQ.

This clonotype turned up a few times. One end of the junction is discordant with germline, which a read error may explain. In DNA, the CDR3 is TGTGCCAGCAGCCACAATTCCGGGACAGGAACCTTC. Translated: CASSHNSGTGTF. The rearrangement uses TRBV7-8 and TRBJ2-7; 8 nucleotides match TRBD1. CDR3 length: 12 residues. Germline CDR1 reads SGHVS; CDR2 reads FQNEAQ.

This clonotype has ten or more counts. The chain is built from TRBV12-3 or TRBV12-4 and TRBJ1-2; D is unresolved. V shed 7 bases and J shed 2 bases, with 14 bases lying between them. CDR3 length equals 14 residues. CDR3 bases: TGTGCCAGCAACCCCGGACTGAGGAACTATGGCTACACCTTC. This translates into CASNPGLRNYGYTF.

This clonotype showed up just a few times. CDR3 sequence reads: CASSSNPARSYEQYF. The CDR3 DNA reads as TGTGCCAGCAGCTCCAACCCCGCCCGATCCTACGAGCAGTACTTC. The V gene is TRBV7-9, the J gene TRBJ2-7; D is ambiguous. Trimming removed 4 bases at V and 1 base at J, with 14 bases between. This CDR3 has 15 amino acids. Germline loops: CDR1 SEHNR, CDR2 FQNEAQ (reference sequence).

This clonotype was detected a few times. At one end the junction does not follow the germline gene, possibly because of a read error. This chain joins TRBV10-3 and TRBJ2-6; no definite D call. The germline CDR1 and CDR2 sequences are ENHRY and SYGVKD. The CDR3 is made up of 15 amino acids. CDR3 residues: CASSEDLTGANVLTF. The CDR3 DNA follows: TGTGCCAGCAGTGAAGATCTGACAGGGGCCAACGTCCTGACTTTC.

The chain joins TRBV7-2 to TRBJ1-1; D gene ambiguous. Per germline, CDR1 SGHTA and CDR2 FQGNSA. The germline V and J ends were trimmed by 3 bases and 5 bases, with 16 bases remaining between them. The CDR3 runs to 15 residues. CDR3 nucleotides: TGTGCCAGCAGCTTGTCGAGGTTGGGGAGGACTGAAGCTTTCTTT. Translated: CASSLSRLGRTEAFF.

In its sample, this clonotype was seen many times. This chain joins TRBV7-2 and TRBJ2-7; D is perhaps TRBD1 or TRBD2 (5 bases each). V was pared by 8 bases and J by 0 bases, with 14 bases between. The germline CDR1 and CDR2 sequences are SGHTA and FQGNSA. The CDR3 covers 14 residues. The CDR3 region is CASSSTGTSYEQYF. The CDR3 coding sequence is TGTGCCAGCTCTTCAACCGGGACCTCCTACGAGCAGTACTTC.

This clonotype came up many times. The chain uses TRBV25-1 and TRBJ1-6, with a weak D call TRBD1 (6 bases). V was shortened by 4 bases and J by 6 bases, with 10 bases between the two germline ends. The CDR3 length is 14 residues. Germline values: CDR1 MGHDK, CDR2 SYGVNS. This CDR3 is CASSGDRFNSPLHF. The CDR3 DNA sequence: TGTGCCAGCAGTGGAGACAGGTTTAATTCACCCCTCCACTTT.

The chain joins TRBV10-2 to TRBJ2-7; 7 bases map to TRBD2. Trimming removed 4 bases from V and 0 bases from J; junction bases left unmatched: 6. Germline V CDR1 and CDR2: WSHSY, SAAADI. The CDR3 runs 15 residues. Here the CDR3 DNA reads TGCGCCAGCAGTGCTGAGCGGGACTCCTCCTACGAGCAGTACTTC. It codes for CASSAERDSSYEQYF.